This T cell receptor (beta chain) originates from a study of cytomegalovirus exposure and HLA in healthy donors. TCRdb's table, derived via immunoSEQ multiplex PCR, lists solely in-frame clones and lacks some. In the table there are approximately 150,000 clones, approximately 87% of which are singletons. Losses at the gene ends were 0 bases for V and 13 bases for J; bases not matched to a gene: 5. This CDR3 spans 12 amino acids. Germline lookup yields CDR1 SGHDT and CDR2 YYEEEE. The chain has TRBV5-6 and TRBJ2-7, with 9 positions matching TRBD2. The TCR was taken from a woman aged 25 to 39 in good health and CMV-seronegative. The sample was PBMCs. As DNA, the CDR3 is TGTGCCAGCAGCTTGGATCCTAGCGGGGAATACTTC. It encodes CASSLDPSGEYF.